A selection of T cell receptor beta chains follows, all from one sample in a study of shared clonotypes between healthy human individuals. Sequencing was performed with immunoSEQ multiplex PCR; in TCRdb, only in-frame clones are kept and a portion is missing. The repertoire holds almost 700,000 clones, with about 90% as singletons. Specimen: naive CD8+ T cells sorted from blood. These receptors were taken from a man aged 25 to 45 in good health. Both conserved end residues are part of each CDR3. A D gene is named only where the DNA matches it firmly.

J,V,D,DNA,CDR3
TRBJ2-7,TRBV19,TRBD1,TGTGCCAGTAGTACCCGGGACAGGGTCCACGAGCAGTACTTC,CASSTRDRVHEQYF
TRBJ2-1,TRBV28,TRBD2,TGTGCCAGCAGTCGGACCGCTAGCGGGTTGATCGATGAGCAGTTCTTC,CASSRTASGLIDEQFF
TRBJ2-7,TRBV7-8,.,TGTGCCAGCAGCTCGTTCACAGGCTACGAGCAGTACTTC,CASSSFTGYEQYF
TRBJ2-5,TRBV6-5,TRBD1,TGTGCCAGCAGCGACAGGGCACAAGAGACCCAGTACTTC,CASSDRAQETQYF
TRBJ2-7,TRBV27,TRBD1,TGTGCCAGCAGAGATCTGGGACAGGGGAAGAACGAGCAGTACTTC,CASRDLGQGKNEQYF
TRBJ1-2,TRBV6-6,.,TGTGCCAGCAGCCCGGGGGCCTACTATGGCTACACCTTC,CASSPGAYYGYTF
TRBJ2-2,TRBV27,TRBD2,TGTGCCAGCAGTGAAATCTATAGCGGGGTGAACACCGGGGAGCTGTTTTTT,CASSEIYSGVNTGELFF
TRBJ2-3,TRBV7-2,.,TGTGCCAGCAGCTTAGCCAGGGCAGATACGCAGTATTTT,CASSLARADTQYF
TRBJ2-7,TRBV28,.,TGTGCCAGCAGTTTACGTGGGCTTCGTTCCTACGAGCAGTACTTC,CASSLRGLRSYEQYF
TRBJ2-1,TRBV7-2,.,TGTGCCAGCAGCTTAGCCGGGTACAGCTCCTACAATGAGCAGTTCTTC,CASSLAGYSSYNEQFF
TRBJ1-2,TRBV6-5,TRBD1,TGTGCCAGCAGTTACGCTCTAGGGACAGGGGATGGTGGCTACACCTTC,CASSYALGTGDGGYTF
TRBJ2-3,TRBV9,.,TGTGCCAGCAGCGTACAAACCCCTTCCGAGGGCCCTCCCCTGGATACGCAGTATTTT,CASSVQTPSEGPPLDTQYF
TRBJ2-1,TRBV4-2,TRBD2,TGTGCCAGCAGCCAATCCCCGGGACTAGCGGGAGGGATCTACAATGAGCAGTTCTTC,CASSQSPGLAGGIYNEQFF
TRBJ2-7,TRBV29-1,.,TGCAGCGTTGAAATGGCCAACTCCTACGAGCAGTACTTC,CSVEMANSYEQYF